This T cell receptor (beta chain) stems from a study of glioma-infiltrating T cells after dendritic cell vaccination. Study as a whole: Samples are from glioblastoma patients in Phase I and II dendritic cell vaccine trials.

Germline values: CDR1 MDHEN, CDR2 SYDVKM. Trimming took 6 bases from V and 4 from J, leaving 12 bases between them. CDR3 size: 13 residues. The immunoSEQ assay amplified TCRB CDR3 from up to about 2 ug DNA. Method: immunoSEQ multiplex PCR; TCRdb's copy keeps in-frame clones and lacks some. The sample includes about 92,000 clones, about nine tenths seen only once; the top ten take around 16%. PBMC sampling occurred before vaccination, two weeks after the third dose, and at progression. The sequence came from a human donor with glioblastoma. Sequenced material: blood, taken before dendritic cell vaccination. This sequence joins TRBV28 and TRBJ1-2, with D tentatively TRBD1 (5 bases). The CDR3 sequence: CASSPDRIYGYTF. In DNA form, the CDR3 reads TGTGCCAGCAGCCCAGACAGAATCTATGGCTACACCTTC.